These 3 T cell receptor beta chains were all obtained from the same sample, sequenced in a study of cutaneous CD30+ T cell lymphoproliferative disorder and hepatitis E. Sequenced by immunoSEQ multiplex PCR; TCRdb stores in-frame clones only, minus some. The sample yields about 7,700 clones, about two thirds seen once. The material sequenced was blood. These TCRs come from a human donor with a cutaneous T cell lymphoproliferative disorder associated with hepatitis E virus.

This sequence joins TRBV29-1 and TRBJ2-5, with 8 bases identical to TRBD2. Germline CDR1 reads SQVTM; CDR2 reads ANQGSEA. The CDR3 sequence is 13 residues long. J lost 5 bases, V lost 5 bases, and 7 bases had no gene match. CDR3 residues: CSVLREGRETQYF. CDR3 bases: TGCAGCGTTCTCCGGGAGGGCCGTGAGACCCAGTACTTC. Full variable domain (outside the CDR3, taken from reference TRBV29-1 and TRBJ2-5): SAVISQKPSRDICQRGTSLTIQCQVDSQVTMMFWYRQQPGQSLTLIATANQGSEATYESGFVIDKFPISRPNLTFSTLTVSNMSPEDSSIYLCSVLREGRETQYFGPGTRLLVL.

This clone was picked up a small number of times. V gene TRBV7-3 combines with J gene TRBJ2-7; 7 positions match TRBD1. Germline V lookup: CDR1 SGHTA, CDR2 FQGTGA. This CDR3 comprises 16 residues. J lost 3 bases, V lost 0 bases, and 8 bases had no gene match. CDR3 sequence (DNA): TGTGCCAGCAGCTTAACCCGGACAGGTTCTATCTACGAGCAGTACTTC. Translated: CASSLTRTGSIYEQYF.

V gene TRBV9 combines with J gene TRBJ2-5, with D perhaps matching TRBD1 or TRBD2 (6 bases each). The length of the CDR3 is 16 residues. Germline V gene lookup returns CDR1 SGDLS and CDR2 YYNGEE. Between the trimmed V and J ends, which lost 3 bases and 7 bases, there was a span of 22 bases. This CDR3 reads CASSAEGGQQTGTQYF. CDR3 DNA sequence: TGTGCCAGCAGCGCTGAGGGGGGACAACAGACGGGGACCCAGTACTTC.